A single count supports the clone carrying this T cell receptor beta chain. The trim removed 6 bases at V and 2 bases at J, leaving 13 bases unmatched. Germline V gene lookup returns CDR1 MNHNS and CDR2 SASEGT. The CDR3 spans 17 residues. This entry belongs to a study of T cells in Graves' hyperthyroidism and ophthalmopathy. The source material, RNA transcripts, was used to amplify TCR beta CDR3 regions. First-round RT-PCR of the TCR CDR3 relied on the HTBI primer set. TCRdb reanalysed the multiplex PCR reads using MiXCR and keeps one entry per CDR3 protein. The sample contains 450,000 to 500,000 distinct CDR3 sequences, around a fifth of which appear only once.

The clonotype was recovered from a woman in her seventies with Graves' ophthalmopathy. The V and J genes are TRBV6-1 and TRBJ2-7; 10 nucleotides align to TRBD2. Sequenced material: blood. The CDR3 DNA follows: TGTGCCAGCAGCCCCGATTGGCTAGCGGGGGTTACCTACGAGCAGTACTTC. It translates to CASSPDWLAGVTYEQYF.